This TCR beta chain was found in a study of beta chain features in type 1 diabetes. A note on this clone: Its target is unknown.

Isolated RNA was reverse transcribed in full, so expressed TCRB transcripts were sequenced. TCRdb's table, derived via immunoSEQ multiplex PCR, lists solely in-frame clones and lacks some. The sample has tens of thousands of clones; about 60% are singletons. Findings and limits, study-wide: Insertion counts at VDJ junctions were lower in type 1 diabetes patients, who also showed more deletions there. Across patients, naive, central memory and Treg TCRB repertoires exhibited apparently greater similarity than was observed across healthy donors.

By way of CD45RO/CCR7/CD25/CD127/CD95/CD27, the CD4+ regulatory, stem cell-like memory, central memory and naive cells were sorted. This TCR came from a woman under 30 in good health. Material: Tregs from blood.

CDR3 loop: CATSGQGANQPQHF. The CDR3 DNA is TGTGCCACCTCAGGACAGGGGGCAAATCAGCCCCAGCATTTT. V gene TRBV27 combines with J gene TRBJ1-5; TRBD1 agrees at 11 bases. CDR3 size: 14 residues. J was trimmed by 4 bases and V by 10 bases; bases with no gene match: 6. Germline assignment: CDR1 MNHEY and CDR2 SMNVEV (reference sequence).